Presented here are 4 T cell receptor beta chains from one specimen sequenced in a study of blood T cell repertoires in COVID-19. The protocol was immunoSEQ multiplex PCR, while the TCRdb copy is restricted to in-frame clones and leaves out a portion. The sample holds 250,000 or so clones, around 90% seen once. Material for sequencing was peripheral blood. The origin of the receptors is a man between 25 and 39 years old with COVID-19, enrolled during active disease.

The chain joins TRBV25-1 to TRBJ1-1; D gene ambiguous. The CDR3 extends over 14 amino acids. V lost 5 bases and J 4 bases, leaving 14 bases between the germline ends. Germline CDR1 MGHDK, CDR2 SYGVNS. Written as DNA, the CDR3 is TGTGCCAGCAGTTCACCCGCTTTCGGCACTGAAGCTTTCTTT. This codes for CASSSPAFGTEAFF.

V and J are TRBV5-1 and TRBJ2-3; no clear D gene. This CDR3 has 13 amino acids. Germline V CDR1 and CDR2: SGHRS, YFSETQ. Deletions cut 2 bases from V and 8 bases from J, with 12 bases between. In nucleotides, the CDR3 is TGCGCCAGCAGCTTCGACGGATCGGGTACGCAGTATTTT. It codes for CASSFDGSGTQYF.

The chain couples TRBV2 to TRBJ1-1; possibly TRBD1 for D (5 bases). Germline V gene sequence: CDR1 SNHLY, CDR2 FYNNEI. Between the trimmed V and J ends, which lost 4 bases and 1 base, there was a span of 10 bases. The CDR3 is made up of 14 amino acids. The CDR3 bases are TGTGCCAGCAGTGGAGAAAGGGGGAACACTGAAGCTTTCTTT. Amino acids: CASSGERGNTEAFF.

This clone was counted a few times. The rearrangement links TRBV3-1 (or the pseudogene TRBV3-2) to TRBJ1-6; a weak D match, TRBD1 (6 bases). The germline V and J ends were trimmed by 4 bases and 7 bases, with 14 bases remaining between them. The length of the CDR3 is 15 residues. Germline values: CDR1 LGHDT, CDR2 YNNKEL (reference sequence). The CDR3 loop is CASSPSGQGNSPLHF. CDR3 nucleotide sequence: TGTGCCAGCAGCCCCTCGGGGCAGGGGAATTCACCCCTCCACTTT.